The text below deals with one T cell receptor (beta chain). The target antigen is unknown. The sample belongs to a study of cytomegalovirus exposure and HLA in healthy donors. Regarding the study as a whole: The study put 160 or so TCR beta chains on its list as cytomegalovirus-associated. A reported reduction in N-insertions relative to the approximately 600-donor mean was seen in an Asian-associated ancestry cluster in a later analysis. After further analysis at a later stage, around 17,000 TCR beta sequences were associated with HLA alleles at 0.05 false discovery rate.

Vbeta (60) and Jbeta (13) primers were used in the PCR. Assay: immunoSEQ multiplex PCR; the TCRdb copy retains only in-frame clones and omits some. This repertoire shows around 200,000 clones, 75% to 85% found once; its top ten account for 0.5% to 0.8%. V was trimmed by 4 bases and J by 1 base, leaving 16 bases between them. CDR1 is MGHRA, CDR2 YSYEKL, per germline. The CDR3 consists of 16 residues. The source is a boy aged 5-17 years in good health and CMV-seronegative. Sample: PBMCs. The rearrangement uses TRBV4-1 and TRBJ1-1; D gene ambiguous. The CDR3 reads CASSRGGQGWNTEAFF. The CDR3 nucleotides are TGCGCCAGCAGCCGGGGAGGGCAAGGATGGAACACTGAAGCTTTCTTT.